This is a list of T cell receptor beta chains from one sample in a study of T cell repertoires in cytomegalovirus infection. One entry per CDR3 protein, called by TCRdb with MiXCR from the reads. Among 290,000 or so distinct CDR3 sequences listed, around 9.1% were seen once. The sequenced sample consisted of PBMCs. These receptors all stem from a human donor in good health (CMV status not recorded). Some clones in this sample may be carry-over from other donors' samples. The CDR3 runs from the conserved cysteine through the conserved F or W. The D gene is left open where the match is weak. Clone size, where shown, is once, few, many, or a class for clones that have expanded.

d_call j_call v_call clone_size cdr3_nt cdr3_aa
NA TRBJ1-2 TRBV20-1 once TGCAGTGCTAGAGTGTGGGGGAACTATGGCTACACCTTC CSARVWGNYGYTF
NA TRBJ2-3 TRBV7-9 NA TGTGCCAGCAGCCCCAGATTGACAGCTAGCACAGATACGCAGTATTTT CASSPRLTASTDTQYF
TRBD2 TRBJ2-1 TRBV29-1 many TGCAGCGTTGATCCCAGACTAGCGGGGGGATACCAGTACAATGAGCAGTTCTTC CSVDPRLAGGYQYNEQFF
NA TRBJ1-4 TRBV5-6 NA TGTGCCAGCAGTCTTTTGGGACCCGCAACTAATGAAAAACTGTTTTTT CASSLLGPATNEKLFF
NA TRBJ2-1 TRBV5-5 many TGTGCCAGCAGCTTGGAGGGGGTCGGCTACAATGAGCAGTTCTTC CASSLEGVGYNEQFF
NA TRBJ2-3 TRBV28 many TGTGCCAGCAGTCCCCCGGGGGAATCGCAGTATTTT CASSPPGESQYF
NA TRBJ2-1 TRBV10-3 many TGTGCCATCGGGGGCCGATACAATGAGCAGTTCTTC CAIGGRYNEQFF
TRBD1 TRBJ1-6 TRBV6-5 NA TGTGCCAGCAGTTACGATGGACAGGGAAGTTCACCCCTCCACTTT CASSYDGQGSSPLHF
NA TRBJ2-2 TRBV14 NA TGTGCCAGCAGCTGGGGAGGACAGGCGAGGAGCGGGGAGCTGTTTTTT CASSWGGQARSGELFF
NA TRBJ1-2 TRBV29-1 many TGCAGCGTTGATAACCGGCCTAACTATGGCTACACCTTC CSVDNRPNYGYTF
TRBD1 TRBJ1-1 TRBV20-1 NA TGCAGTGCCACTGACAGGGTATCCACTGAAGCTTTCTTT CSATDRVSTEAFF
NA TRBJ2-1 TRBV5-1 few TGCGCCAGCAGCCACGGATCCAATGAGCAGTTCTTC CASSHGSNEQFF
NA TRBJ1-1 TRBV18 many TGTGCCAGCTCACCACGGAGGGTCCTCGAGAACACTGAAGCTTTCTTT CASSPRRVLENTEAFF
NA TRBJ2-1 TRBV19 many TGTGCCAGTTCCGACAGGTTGCTATACAATGAGCAGTTCTTC CASSDRLLYNEQFF
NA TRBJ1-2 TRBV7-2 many TGTGCCAGCAGCTTAGGGGGGGGTGGTAACTATGGCTACACCTTC CASSLGGGGNYGYTF
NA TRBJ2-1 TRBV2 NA TGTGCCAGCAGATTGGGGCTCCTAAGTGAGCAGTTCTTC CASRLGLLSEQFF
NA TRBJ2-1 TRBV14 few TGTGCCAGCAGCCAAGACGGGGGAGTCTCCTACAATGAGCAGTTCTTC CASSQDGGVSYNEQFF
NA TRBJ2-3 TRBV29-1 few TGCAGCGTTTCCGGGGAGAGCACAGATACGCAGTATTTT CSVSGESTDTQYF
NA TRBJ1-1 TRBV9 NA TGTGCCAGCAGCGCGAATGTGGGGAACACTGAAGCTTTCTTT CASSANVGNTEAFF
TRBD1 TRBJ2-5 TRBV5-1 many TGCGCCACCACCGAGGGGACAGTAGGGGAGACCCAGTACTTC CATTEGTVGETQYF
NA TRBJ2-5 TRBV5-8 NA TGTGCCAGCAGCCTCTCAGTGACAGGGAGGAAGACCCAGTACTTC CASSLSVTGRKTQYF
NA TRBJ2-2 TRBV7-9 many TGTGCCAGCAGCTATACAGCAACGAGGACCGGGGAGCTGTTTTTT CASSYTATRTGELFF
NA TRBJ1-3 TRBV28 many TGTGCCAGCGGACTCAGCTTGAGCTCTGGAAACACCATATATTTT CASGLSLSSGNTIYF
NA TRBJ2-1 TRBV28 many TGTGCCAGCAGTTTAAGGTGGGGGCCCTCCTACAATGAGCAGTTCTTC CASSLRWGPSYNEQFF
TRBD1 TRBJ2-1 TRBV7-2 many TGTGCCAGCAGGCAGGACAGGGCTTCCTACAATGAGCAGTTCTTC CASRQDRASYNEQFF
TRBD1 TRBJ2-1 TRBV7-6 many TGTGCCAGCAGCCGTGGACAGGGGGTCAATGAGCAGTTCTTC CASSRGQGVNEQFF
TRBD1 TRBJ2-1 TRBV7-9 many TGTGCCAGCAGCTTAAACAGGGGGATATACAATGAGCAGTTCTTC CASSLNRGIYNEQFF
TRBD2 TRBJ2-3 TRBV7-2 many TGTGCCAGCAGGAGAAGAGCGGGAGACATGAGAGATACGCAGTATTTT CASRRRAGDMRDTQYF
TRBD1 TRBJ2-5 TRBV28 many TGTGCCAGCACTCTTGGTTGGACAGGGGAAGAGACCCAGTACTTC CASTLGWTGEETQYF
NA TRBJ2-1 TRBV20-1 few TGCAGTGCTAGAGATCCCCTCTTCTTC CSARDPLFF
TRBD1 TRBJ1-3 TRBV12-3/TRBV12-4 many TGTGCCAGCAGTTTGGAGACAGGGGGGCGGAACACCATATATTTT CASSLETGGRNTIYF
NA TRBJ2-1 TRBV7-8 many TGTGCCAGCAGCTTAATTTCCTTCGGGCCCCGGGACAATGAGCAGTTCTTC CASSLISFGPRDNEQFF
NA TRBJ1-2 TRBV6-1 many TGTGCCAGCAGTTTCCTAAAATTGGGGGCGTATGGCTACACCTTC CASSFLKLGAYGYTF
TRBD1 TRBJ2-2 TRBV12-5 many TGTGCTAGTGGTTTGGGACAGGGAGCGAACACCGGGGAGCTGTTTTTT CASGLGQGANTGELFF
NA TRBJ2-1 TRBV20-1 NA TGCAGTGCTAGCAGCTTTGAGTACAATGAGCAGTTCTTC CSASSFEYNEQFF